The 21 T cell receptor beta chains given below trace back to one sample, sequenced in a study of Ad26.COV2.S vaccination and SARS-CoV-2 variants. Data came from immunoSEQ multiplex PCR; TCRdb stores just in-frame clones and leaves some out. Counted here are hundreds of thousands of clones, less than 90% occurring once; the ten biggest clones make up 6.4%. Treatment noted: 19 received Ad26.COV2.S at low or high dose, single or two shots; 5 received placebo; per-sample allocation not given. Sample collection was performed on day 63 after the first vaccine or placebo injection. The material was peripheral blood, obtained in a trial of Ad26.COV2.S vaccine versus placebo. The receptors shown here come from a person between 18 and 65 years old who received the Ad26.COV2.S COVID-19 vaccine or a placebo.

The gene calls are TRBV18 and TRBJ1-1, with unresolved D. Germline loops: CDR1 KGHSH, CDR2 LQKENI. V was shortened by 4 bases and J by 2 bases, with 8 bases between the two germline ends. CDR3 length: 13 amino acids. The CDR3 bases are TGTGCCAGCTCACTGACTCAAAACACTGAAGCTTTCTTT. Translating it yields CASSLTQNTEAFF.

V and J are TRBV14 and TRBJ2-7, with no clear D. V was shortened by 2 bases and J by 6 bases, with 11 bases between the two germline ends. Looked up from germline, CDR1 is SGHDN and CDR2 is FVKESK. This CDR3 has 13 residues. The CDR3: CASSQSLVSEQYF. The CDR3 nucleotides are TGTGCCAGCAGCCAAAGTCTCGTTTCCGAGCAGTACTTC.

The chain couples TRBV28 to TRBJ1-5; a weak D match, TRBD1 (6 bases). Trimming removed 2 bases from V and 9 bases from J, with 11 bases in between. The CDR3 consists of 13 residues. The germline V gene encodes CDR1 MDHEN and CDR2 SYDVKM. CDR3 sequence (DNA): TGTGCCAGCAGTTTACAGCAGGGGCCGCCCCAGCATTTT. Encoded protein: CASSLQQGPPQHF.

The table lists this clone with a count of one. The chain combines TRBV9 with TRBJ1-4; weak D call: TRBD1 (5 bases). CDR3 size: 18 residues. CDR1 SGDLS and CDR2 YYNGEE come from the germline V gene. The V and J ends lost 0 bases and 3 bases respectively, with 18 bases between them. In DNA form, the CDR3 reads TGTGCCAGCAGCGTAGCATCTTGGGGGACCGGATCTAATGAAAAACTGTTTTTT. Its protein is CASSVASWGTGSNEKLFF. Looking up the rest from reference TRBV9 and TRBJ1-4 gives the full variable domain: DSGVTQTPKHLITATGQRVTLRCSPRSGDLSVYWYQQSLDQGLQFLIQYYNGEERAKGNILERFSAQQFPDLHSELNLSSLELGDSALYFCASSVASWGTGSNEKLFFGSGTQLSVL.

J is TRBJ1-6 and V is TRBV6-5, with no clear D. CDR1 MNHEY and CDR2 SVGAGI come from the germline V gene. The CDR3 length is 13 residues. V was cut by 9 bases and J by 6 bases, with 12 bases left in between. The DNA of the CDR3 is TGTGCCAGTATCTTCGGGGTTAATTCACCCCTCCACTTT. It encodes CASIFGVNSPLHF.

The V and J genes are TRBV30 and TRBJ1-2; D is ambiguous. This CDR3 spans 12 amino acids. Trimming stripped 4 bases from V and 8 bases from J, with 14 bases between. In germline, CDR1 is GTSNPN, CDR2 SVGIG (reference sequence). The CDR3 sequence is CAWTKSRLGYTF. In DNA, the CDR3 is TGTGCCTGGACTAAATCTCGGCTCGGCTACACCTTC.

The chain carries TRBV4-3 and TRBJ1-5; TRBD1 aligns across 8 bases. The trim removed 2 bases at V and 4 bases at J, leaving 7 bases unmatched. This CDR3 has 16 amino acids. Looked up from germline, CDR1 is LGHNA and CDR2 is YSLEER. In DNA, the CDR3 is TGCGCCAGCAGCCAATCCGGGACAGGATCAAATCAGCCCCAGCATTTT. Translated: CASSQSGTGSNQPQHF.

The genes are TRBV6-6 and TRBJ2-1, with D unclear. Trimming pared 0 bases from V and 0 bases from J, leaving 9 bases between. The length of the CDR3 is 16 residues. Germline V CDR1 and CDR2: MNHNY, SVGAGI (reference sequence). CDR3 protein: CASSYSKGPSYNEQFF. CDR3 bases: TGTGCCAGCAGTTACTCGAAAGGGCCCTCCTACAATGAGCAGTTCTTC.

This sequence joins TRBV9 and TRBJ2-7, with D unresolved. Trimming shortened V by 0 bases and J by 6 bases, and 7 bases separated the two germline ends. Germline CDR1 reads SGDLS; CDR2 reads YYNGEE. The CDR3 loop spans 12 amino acids. Here the CDR3 reads CASSVGVREQYF. As DNA, the CDR3 is TGTGCCAGCAGCGTAGGGGTACGCGAGCAGTACTTC.

The chain links TRBV19 to TRBJ2-1; 9 bases are shared with TRBD1. The junction had 6 bases not matched to a gene; V was cut back by 5 bases and J by 1 base. CDR1 and CDR2 from the germline V gene are LNHDA and SQIVND (reference sequence). The CDR3 length is 16 residues. The chain's CDR3 is CASSVLQGASYNEQFF. The CDR3 nucleotides read TGTGCCAGTAGTGTCTTACAGGGGGCATCCTACAATGAGCAGTTCTTC.

The genes are TRBV15 and TRBJ2-2; TRBD1 is a possible D gene (5 bases). There are 14 residues in the CDR3. From germline, CDR1 is LNHNV and CDR2 YYDKDF (reference sequence). Trimming cost V 5 bases and J 7 bases, with 14 bases left between them. The CDR3 protein is CATSGKGVGGELFF. The CDR3 coding sequence is TGTGCCACCAGCGGGAAAGGGGTGGGCGGGGAGCTGTTTTTT. The complete variable domain, with remaining parts taken from reference TRBV15 and TRBJ2-2, reads DAMVIQNPRYQVTQFGKPVTLSCSQTLNHNVMYWYQQKSSQAPKLLFHYYDKDFNNEADTPDNFQSRRPNTSFCFLDIRSPGLGDTAMYLCATSGKGVGGELFFGEGSRLTVL.

The rearrangement uses TRBV18 and TRBJ1-1; D is uncertain. CDR1 and CDR2 (germline): KGHSH, LQKENI. V lost 2 bases to trimming and J lost 1 base, with 8 bases between them. The CDR3 totals 14 residues. The CDR3 reads CASSPAGRNTEAFF. The CDR3 DNA reads as TGTGCCAGCTCACCAGCCGGGCGGAACACTGAAGCTTTCTTT.

The chain uses TRBV10-3 and TRBJ1-1, with D unclear. The CDR3 covers 13 residues. Trimming took off 10 bases at V and 3 bases at J, with 15 bases between the two ends. CDR1 is ENHRY and CDR2 is SYGVKD in the germline V gene. CDR3 amino acids: CATLTQSYTEAFF. As DNA, the CDR3 is TGTGCCACCTTAACACAGTCTTACACTGAAGCTTTCTTT.

This chain uses TRBV10-3 with TRBJ1-3, with TRBD1 identical over 9 bases. Germline V CDR1 and CDR2: ENHRY, SYGVKD. The CDR3 runs 15 residues. V was clipped by 9 bases and J by 0 bases; unmatched bases: 6. The CDR3 sequence is CAMRTGDNSGNTIYF. The CDR3 DNA is TGTGCCATGAGGACAGGGGACAACTCTGGAAACACCATATATTTT.

The V call is TRBV15, the J call TRBJ1-2; no clear D. The CDR3 consists of 13 residues. V gave up 1 base and J gave up 4 bases, with 7 bases separating them. Germline loops: CDR1 LNHNV, CDR2 YYDKDF (reference sequence). The CDR3, as DNA: TGTGCCACCAGCAGAGTGCAGCTCTATGGCTACACCTTC. It codes for CATSRVQLYGYTF.

This clone occurred a few times. The chain combines TRBV7-2 with TRBJ2-1; 10 bases align to TRBD2. The trim removed 2 bases at V and 7 bases at J, leaving 2 bases unmatched. Germline CDR1 SGHTA, CDR2 FQGNSA. The CDR3 spans 14 residues. The CDR3 bases are TGTGCCAGCAGCTTAATACTAGCGGGGAATGAGCAGTTCTTC. Protein sequence: CASSLILAGNEQFF.

The rearrangement joins TRBV6-5 to TRBJ1-2, with TRBD1 matching 8 bases. This CDR3 has 13 residues. After removal of 6 bases from V and 4 bases from J, the junction contained 4 bases not matched to a gene. Germline V lookup: CDR1 MNHEY, CDR2 SVGAGI. The CDR3 nucleotides are TGTGCCAGCAGCCCAGGGGGCGCCTATGGCTACACCTTC. It is translated as CASSPGGAYGYTF.

The chain is built from TRBV6-2 or TRBV6-3 and TRBJ1-4, with D possibly TRBD1 on 6 matching bases. This CDR3 is built from 15 residues. The V and J ends lost 6 bases and 7 bases respectively, with 18 bases between them. Germline assignment: CDR1 MNHEY and CDR2 SVGEGT. In DNA form, the CDR3 reads TGTGCCAGCAGCACTACGGGGGCCGGAGGTGAAAAACTGTTTTTT. Translation gives CASSTTGAGGEKLFF.

The V and J genes are TRBV27 and TRBJ2-5; 7 bases align to TRBD2. CDR1 is MNHEY, CDR2 SMNVEV, per germline (reference sequence). V was pared by 3 bases and J by 5 bases, with 6 bases of the junction left unmatched. This CDR3 spans 14 amino acids. CDR3 in amino acids: CASSFRSGFETQYF. CDR3 DNA sequence: TGTGCCAGCAGTTTCCGTAGCGGGTTCGAGACCCAGTACTTC.

As to this clone: Mismatch with germline at one junction end may stem from a read error. The CDR3 is CASSRTTSGSPTTTLF. For the CDR3, the DNA is TGTGCCAGCAGCAGAACGACTAGCGGAAGCCCTACCACCACGCTCTTC. The chain has TRBV7-8 and TRBJ2-1, with 9 bases lining up with TRBD2. The CDR3 is made up of 16 amino acids. Germline V gene lookup returns CDR1 SGHVS and CDR2 FQNEAQ. Full variable domain (rest looked up from reference TRBV7-8 and TRBJ2-1): GAGVSQSPRYKVAKRGQDVALRCDPISGHVSLFWYQQALGQGPEFLTYFQNEAQLDKSGLPSDRFFAERPEGSVSTLKIQRTQQEDSAVYLCASSRTTSGSPTTTLFGPGTRLTVL.

CDR3 nucleotides: TGTGCCAGCAGCTTGTTCGGAGGGTTCATGGGCTACACCTTC. Translated: CASSLFGGFMGYTF. The chain couples TRBV7-9 to TRBJ1-2; D is undetermined. CDR3 length equals 14 residues. Trimming removed 3 bases at V and 8 bases at J, with 16 bases between. Germline lookup yields CDR1 SEHNR and CDR2 FQNEAQ (reference sequence).